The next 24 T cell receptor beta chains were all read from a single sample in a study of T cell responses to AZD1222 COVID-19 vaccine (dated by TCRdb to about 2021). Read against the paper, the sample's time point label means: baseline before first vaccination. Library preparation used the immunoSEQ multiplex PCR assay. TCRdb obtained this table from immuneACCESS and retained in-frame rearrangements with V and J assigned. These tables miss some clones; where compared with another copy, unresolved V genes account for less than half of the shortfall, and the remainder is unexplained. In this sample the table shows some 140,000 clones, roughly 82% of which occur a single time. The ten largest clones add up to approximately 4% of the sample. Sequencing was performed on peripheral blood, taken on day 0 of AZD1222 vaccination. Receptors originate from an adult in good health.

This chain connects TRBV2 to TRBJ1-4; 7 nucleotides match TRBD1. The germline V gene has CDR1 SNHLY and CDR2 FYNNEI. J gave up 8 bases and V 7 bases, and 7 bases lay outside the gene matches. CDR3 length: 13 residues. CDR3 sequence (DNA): TGTGCCAGCATTGGACAGGTACAGGAAAAACTGTTTTTT. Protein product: CASIGQVQEKLFF.

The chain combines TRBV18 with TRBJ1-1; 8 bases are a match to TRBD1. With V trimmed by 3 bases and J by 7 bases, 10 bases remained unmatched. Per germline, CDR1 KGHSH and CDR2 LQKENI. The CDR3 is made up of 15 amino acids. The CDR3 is CASSPLPGDRGEAFF. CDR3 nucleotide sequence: TGTGCCAGCTCACCCCTCCCCGGAGACAGGGGTGAAGCTTTCTTT.

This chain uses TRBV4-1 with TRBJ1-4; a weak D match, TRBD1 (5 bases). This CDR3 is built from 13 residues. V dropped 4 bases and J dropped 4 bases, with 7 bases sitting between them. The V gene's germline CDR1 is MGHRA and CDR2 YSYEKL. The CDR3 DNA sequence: TGCGCCAGCAGCCCAGGGCATAATGAAAAACTGTTTTTT. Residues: CASSPGHNEKLFF.

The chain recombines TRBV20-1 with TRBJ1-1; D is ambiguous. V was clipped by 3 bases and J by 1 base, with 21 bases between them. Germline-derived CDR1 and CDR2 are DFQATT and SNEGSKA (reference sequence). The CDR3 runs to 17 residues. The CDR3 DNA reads TGCAGTGCTAGTGACGGTATGCCGGGCCAGTGGAACACTGAAGCTTTCTTT. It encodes CSASDGMPGQWNTEAFF.

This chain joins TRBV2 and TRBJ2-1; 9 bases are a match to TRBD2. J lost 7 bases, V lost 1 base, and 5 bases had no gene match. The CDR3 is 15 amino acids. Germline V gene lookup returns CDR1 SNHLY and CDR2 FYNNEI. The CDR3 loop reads CASSEGSGGRNEQFF. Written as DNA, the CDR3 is TGTGCCAGCAGTGAAGGTAGCGGGGGCAGGAATGAGCAGTTCTTC.

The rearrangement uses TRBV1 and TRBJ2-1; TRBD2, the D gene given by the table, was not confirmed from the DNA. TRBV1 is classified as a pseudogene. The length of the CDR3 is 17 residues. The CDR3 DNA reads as TGCACCAGCAGCTGTGAAACCGGGACTTCCCTACGGAATGAGCAGTTCTTC. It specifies CTSSCETGTSLRNEQFF.

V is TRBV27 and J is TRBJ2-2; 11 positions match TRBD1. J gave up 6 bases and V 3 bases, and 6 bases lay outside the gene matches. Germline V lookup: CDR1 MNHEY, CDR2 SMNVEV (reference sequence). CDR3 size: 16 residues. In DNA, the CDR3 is TGTGCCAGCAGTTTCGGGGGGACAGGGGGGCCCGGGGAGCTGTTTTTT. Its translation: CASSFGGTGGPGELFF.

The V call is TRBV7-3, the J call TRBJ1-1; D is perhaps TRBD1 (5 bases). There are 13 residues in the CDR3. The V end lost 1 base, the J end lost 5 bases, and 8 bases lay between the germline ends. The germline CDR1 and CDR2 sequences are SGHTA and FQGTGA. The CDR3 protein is CASSLSRGTEAFF. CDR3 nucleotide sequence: TGTGCCAGCAGCTTAAGCCGGGGGACTGAAGCTTTCTTT. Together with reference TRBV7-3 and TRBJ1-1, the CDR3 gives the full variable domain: GAGVSQTPSNKVTEKGKYVELRCDPISGHTALYWYRQSLGQGPEFLIYFQGTGAADDSGLPNDRFFAVRPEGSVSTLKIQRTERGDSAVYLCASSLSRGTEAFFGQGTRLTVV.

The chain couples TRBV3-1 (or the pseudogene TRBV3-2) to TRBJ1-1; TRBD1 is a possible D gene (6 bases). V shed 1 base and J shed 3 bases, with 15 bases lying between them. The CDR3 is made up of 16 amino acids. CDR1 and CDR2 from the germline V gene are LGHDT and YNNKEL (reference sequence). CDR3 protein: CASSQAIVGGHTEAFF. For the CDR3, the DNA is TGTGCCAGCAGCCAAGCAATCGTGGGGGGCCACACTGAAGCTTTCTTT.

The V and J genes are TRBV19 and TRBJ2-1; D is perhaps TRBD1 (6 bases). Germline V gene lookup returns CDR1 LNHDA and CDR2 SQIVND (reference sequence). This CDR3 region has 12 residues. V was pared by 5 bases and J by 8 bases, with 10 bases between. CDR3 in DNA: TGTGCCAGTAGTGTCCAGGGGCATGAGCAGTTCTTC. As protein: CASSVQGHEQFF. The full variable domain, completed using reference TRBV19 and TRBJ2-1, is DGGITQSPKYLFRKEGQNVTLSCEQNLNHDAMYWYRQDPGQGLRLIYYSQIVNDFQKGDIAEGYSVSREKKESFPLTVTSAQKNPTAFYLCASSVQGHEQFFGPGTRLTVL.

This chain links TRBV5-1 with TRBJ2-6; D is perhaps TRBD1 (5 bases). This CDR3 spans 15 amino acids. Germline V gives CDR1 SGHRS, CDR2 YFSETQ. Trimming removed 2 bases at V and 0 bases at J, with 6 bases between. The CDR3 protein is CASSLQDSGANVLTF. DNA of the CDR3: TGCGCCAGCAGCTTACAGGACTCTGGGGCCAACGTCCTGACTTTC. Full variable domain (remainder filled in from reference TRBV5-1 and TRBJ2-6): KAGVTQTPRYLIKTRGQQVTLSCSPISGHRSVSWYQQTPGQGLQFLFEYFSETQRNKGNFPGRFSGRQFSNSRSEMNVSTLELGDSALYLCASSLQDSGANVLTFGAGSRLTVL.

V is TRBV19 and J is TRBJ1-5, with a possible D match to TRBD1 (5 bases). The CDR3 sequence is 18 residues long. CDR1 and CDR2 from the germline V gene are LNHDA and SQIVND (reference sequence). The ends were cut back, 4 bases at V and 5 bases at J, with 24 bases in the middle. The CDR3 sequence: CASSRGSGRLQGYQPQHF. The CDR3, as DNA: TGTGCCAGTAGTAGAGGGTCCGGTAGATTGCAGGGATATCAGCCCCAGCATTTT.

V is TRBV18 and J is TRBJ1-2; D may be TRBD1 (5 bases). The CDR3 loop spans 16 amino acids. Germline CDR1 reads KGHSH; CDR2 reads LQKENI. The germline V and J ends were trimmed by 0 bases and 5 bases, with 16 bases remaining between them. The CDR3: CASSPPGAREGYGYTF. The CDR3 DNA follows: TGTGCCAGCTCACCACCTGGGGCCAGGGAAGGTTATGGCTACACCTTC.

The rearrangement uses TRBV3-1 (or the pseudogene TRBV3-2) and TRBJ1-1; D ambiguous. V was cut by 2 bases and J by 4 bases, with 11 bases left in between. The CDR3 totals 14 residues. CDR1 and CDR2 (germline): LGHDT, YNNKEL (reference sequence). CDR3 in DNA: TGTGCCAGCAGCCAAAAATACGAGGGCACTGAAGCTTTCTTT. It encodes CASSQKYEGTEAFF.

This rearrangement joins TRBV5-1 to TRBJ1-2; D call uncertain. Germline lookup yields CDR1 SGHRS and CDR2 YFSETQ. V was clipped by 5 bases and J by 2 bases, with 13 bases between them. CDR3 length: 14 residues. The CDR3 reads CASRTDPTNYGYTF. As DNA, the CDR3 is TGCGCCAGCAGAACCGACCCGACGAACTATGGCTACACCTTC.

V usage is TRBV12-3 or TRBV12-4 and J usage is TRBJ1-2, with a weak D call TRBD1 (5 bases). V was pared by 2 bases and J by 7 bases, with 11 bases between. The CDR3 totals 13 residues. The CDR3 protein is CASSLNGGSGYTF. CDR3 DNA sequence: TGTGCCAGCAGTTTAAACGGGGGAAGTGGCTACACCTTC.

The CDR3 sequence is CSARGSNEQFF. The CDR3, as DNA: TGCAGTGCTAGGGGGTCGAATGAGCAGTTCTTC. This chain uses TRBV20-1 with TRBJ2-1; D gene unclear. CDR3 length: 11 residues. V shed 3 bases and J shed 7 bases, with 7 bases lying between them. Germline V gene data show CDR1 as DFQATT and CDR2 as SNEGSKA (reference sequence).

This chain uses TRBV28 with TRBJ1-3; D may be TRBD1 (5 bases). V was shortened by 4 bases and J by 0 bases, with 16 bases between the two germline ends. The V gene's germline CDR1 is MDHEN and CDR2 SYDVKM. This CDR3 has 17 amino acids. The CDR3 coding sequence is TGTGCCAGCAGTTCCCCCTCGGCAGGGCGCTCTGGAAACACCATATATTTT. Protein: CASSSPSAGRSGNTIYF.

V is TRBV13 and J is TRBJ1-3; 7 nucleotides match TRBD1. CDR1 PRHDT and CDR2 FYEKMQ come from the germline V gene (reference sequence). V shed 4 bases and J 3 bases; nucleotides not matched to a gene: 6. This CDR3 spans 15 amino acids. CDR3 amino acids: CASSSNTGVGNTIYF. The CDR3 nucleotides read TGTGCCAGCAGCTCCAACACAGGGGTTGGAAACACCATATATTTT.

The CDR3 loop reads CASSLRATGTEAFF. The CDR3 nucleotides read TGCGCCAGCAGCTTGAGGGCAACGGGCACTGAAGCTTTCTTT. The chain recombines TRBV5-1 with TRBJ1-1; no clear D gene. V was shortened by 1 base and J by 4 bases, with 11 bases between the two germline ends. From germline, CDR1 is SGHRS and CDR2 YFSETQ. The CDR3 contains 14 residues.

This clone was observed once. The CDR3 DNA is TGTGCCAGCAGTCCCCCGGACATGTCTAACTATGGCTACACCTTC. This codes for CASSPPDMSNYGYTF. V and J are TRBV6-5 and TRBJ1-2; a possible D gene is TRBD1 (5 bases). The CDR3 covers 15 residues. V gave up 5 bases and J gave up 0 bases, with 13 bases separating them. Per the germline V gene, CDR1 is MNHEY and CDR2 is SVGAGI.

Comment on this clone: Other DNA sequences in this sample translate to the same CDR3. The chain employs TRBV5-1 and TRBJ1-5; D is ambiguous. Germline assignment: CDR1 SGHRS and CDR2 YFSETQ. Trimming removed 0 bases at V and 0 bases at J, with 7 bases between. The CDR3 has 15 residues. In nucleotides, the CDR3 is TGCGCCAGCAGCTTGGGGGGTAATAGCAATCAGCCCCAGCATTTT. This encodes CASSLGGNSNQPQHF. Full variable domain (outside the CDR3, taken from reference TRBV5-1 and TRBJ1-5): KAGVTQTPRYLIKTRGQQVTLSCSPISGHRSVSWYQQTPGQGLQFLFEYFSETQRNKGNFPGRFSGRQFSNSRSEMNVSTLELGDSALYLCASSLGGNSNQPQHFGDGTRLSIL.

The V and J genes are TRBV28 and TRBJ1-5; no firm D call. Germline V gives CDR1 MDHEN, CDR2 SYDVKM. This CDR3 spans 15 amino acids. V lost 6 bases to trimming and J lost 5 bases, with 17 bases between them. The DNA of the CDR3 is TGTGCCAGCAGCCCCAAGAGGCGGTTCCATCAGCCCCAGCATTTT. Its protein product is CASSPKRRFHQPQHF. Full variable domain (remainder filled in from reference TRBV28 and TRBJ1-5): DVKVTQSSRYLVKRTGEKVFLECVQDMDHENMFWYRQDPGLGLRLIYFSYDVKMKEKGDIPEGYSVSREKKERFSLILESASTNQTSMYLCASSPKRRFHQPQHFGDGTRLSIL.

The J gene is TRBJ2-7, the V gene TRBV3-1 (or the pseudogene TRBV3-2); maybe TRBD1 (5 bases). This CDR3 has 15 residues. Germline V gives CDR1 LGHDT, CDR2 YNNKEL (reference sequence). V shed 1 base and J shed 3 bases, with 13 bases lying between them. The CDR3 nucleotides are TGTGCCAGCAGCCAAGCCTTCAGGGATTTCTACGAGCAGTACTTC. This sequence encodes CASSQAFRDFYEQYF.